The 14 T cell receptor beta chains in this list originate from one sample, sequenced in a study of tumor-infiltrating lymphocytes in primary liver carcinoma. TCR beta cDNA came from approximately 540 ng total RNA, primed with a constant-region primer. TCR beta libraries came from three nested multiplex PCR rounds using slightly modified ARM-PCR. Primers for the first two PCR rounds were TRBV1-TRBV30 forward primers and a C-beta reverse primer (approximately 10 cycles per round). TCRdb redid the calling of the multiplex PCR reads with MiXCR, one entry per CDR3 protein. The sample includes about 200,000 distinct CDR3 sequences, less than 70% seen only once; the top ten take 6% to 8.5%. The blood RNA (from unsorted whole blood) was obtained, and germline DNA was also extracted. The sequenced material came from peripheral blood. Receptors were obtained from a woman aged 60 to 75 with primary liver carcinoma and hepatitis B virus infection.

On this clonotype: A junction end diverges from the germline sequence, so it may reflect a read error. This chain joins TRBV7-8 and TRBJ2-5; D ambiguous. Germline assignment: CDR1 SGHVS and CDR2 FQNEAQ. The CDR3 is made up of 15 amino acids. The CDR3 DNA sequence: TGTGCCAGCAACTTAGTCGGGTTCTGTGGGGAGACCCAGTACTTC. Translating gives CASNLVGFCGETQYF. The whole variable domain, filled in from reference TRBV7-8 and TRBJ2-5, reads GAGVSQSPRYKVAKRGQDVALRCDPISGHVSLFWYQQALGQGPEFLTYFQNEAQLDKSGLPSDRFFAERPEGSVSTLKIQRTQQEDSAVYLCASNLVGFCGETQYFGPGTRLLVL.

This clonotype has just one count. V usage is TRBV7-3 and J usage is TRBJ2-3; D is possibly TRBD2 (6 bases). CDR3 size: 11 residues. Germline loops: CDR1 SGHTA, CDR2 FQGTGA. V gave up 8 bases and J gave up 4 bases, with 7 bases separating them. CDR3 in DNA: TGTGCCAGCGGGGACTCAGATACGCAGTATTTT. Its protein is CASGDSDTQYF.

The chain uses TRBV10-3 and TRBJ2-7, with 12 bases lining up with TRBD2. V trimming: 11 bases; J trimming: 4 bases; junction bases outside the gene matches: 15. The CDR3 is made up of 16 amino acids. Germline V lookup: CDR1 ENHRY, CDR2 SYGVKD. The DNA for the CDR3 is TGTGCCTCCAGTGAGTCGATCCTAGCGGGAGGGTACGAGCAGTACTTC. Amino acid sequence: CASSESILAGGYEQYF.

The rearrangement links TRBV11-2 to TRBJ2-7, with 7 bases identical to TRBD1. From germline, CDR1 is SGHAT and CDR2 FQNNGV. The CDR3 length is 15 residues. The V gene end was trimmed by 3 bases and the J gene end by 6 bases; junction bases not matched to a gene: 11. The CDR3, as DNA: TGTGCCAGCAGCTTGAACAGGGGCCTTACCCGCGAGCAGTACTTC. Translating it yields CASSLNRGLTREQYF.

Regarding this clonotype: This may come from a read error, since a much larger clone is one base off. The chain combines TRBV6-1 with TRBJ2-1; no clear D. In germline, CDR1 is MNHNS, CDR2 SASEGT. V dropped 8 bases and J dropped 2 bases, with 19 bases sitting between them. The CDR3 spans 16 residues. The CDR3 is CASPNKKPTTYNEQFF. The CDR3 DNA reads TGTGCCAGCCCTAACAAGAAACCTACTACCTACAATGAGCAGTTCTTC.

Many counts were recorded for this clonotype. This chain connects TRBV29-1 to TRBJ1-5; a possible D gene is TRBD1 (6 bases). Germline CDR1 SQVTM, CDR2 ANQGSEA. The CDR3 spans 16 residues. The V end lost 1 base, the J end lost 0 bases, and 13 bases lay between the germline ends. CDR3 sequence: CSVEGRGQSSNQPQHF. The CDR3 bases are TGCAGCGTTGAAGGGCGTGGACAGAGTAGCAATCAGCCCCAGCATTTT.

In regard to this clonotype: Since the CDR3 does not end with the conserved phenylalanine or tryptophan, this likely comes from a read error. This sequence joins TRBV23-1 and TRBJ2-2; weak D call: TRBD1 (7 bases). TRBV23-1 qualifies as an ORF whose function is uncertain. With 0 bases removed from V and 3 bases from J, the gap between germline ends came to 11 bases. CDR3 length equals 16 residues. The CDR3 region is CASSQSEGADTGELFL. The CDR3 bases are TGCGCCAGCAGTCAATCGGAGGGGGCGGACACCGGGGAGCTGTTTCTT.

The CDR3 is CASSGASGYNEQFF. In nucleotides, the CDR3 is TGTGCCAGCAGCGGGGCTAGTGGTTACAATGAGCAGTTCTTC. The chain combines TRBV11-2 with TRBJ2-1, with D tentatively TRBD1 (5 bases). Between the trimmed V and J ends, which lost 5 bases and 4 bases, there was a span of 12 bases. CDR1 and CDR2 from the germline V gene are SGHAT and FQNNGV. CDR3 length: 14 residues.

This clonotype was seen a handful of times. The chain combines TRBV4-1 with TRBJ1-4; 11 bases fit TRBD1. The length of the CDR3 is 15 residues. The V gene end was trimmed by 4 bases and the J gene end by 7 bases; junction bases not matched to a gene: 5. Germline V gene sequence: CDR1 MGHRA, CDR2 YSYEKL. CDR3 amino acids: CASSPSGTGGEKLFF. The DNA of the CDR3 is TGCGCCAGCAGCCCTTCGGGGACAGGGGGTGAAAAACTGTTTTTT.

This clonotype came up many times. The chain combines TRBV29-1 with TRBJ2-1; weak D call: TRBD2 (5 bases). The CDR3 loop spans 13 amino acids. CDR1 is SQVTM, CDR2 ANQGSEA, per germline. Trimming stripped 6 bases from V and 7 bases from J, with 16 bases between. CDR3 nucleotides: TGCAGCGTCGCCCCCTGGACTGGGAATGAGCAGTTCTTC. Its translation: CSVAPWTGNEQFF.

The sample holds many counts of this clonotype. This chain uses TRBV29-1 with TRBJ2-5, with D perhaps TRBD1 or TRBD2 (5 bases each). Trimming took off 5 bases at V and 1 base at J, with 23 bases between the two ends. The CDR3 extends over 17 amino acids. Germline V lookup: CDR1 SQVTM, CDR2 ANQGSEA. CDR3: CSVILGAGHQGQETQYF. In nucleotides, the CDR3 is TGCAGCGTTATCCTCGGCGCGGGCCACCAGGGCCAAGAGACCCAGTACTTC.

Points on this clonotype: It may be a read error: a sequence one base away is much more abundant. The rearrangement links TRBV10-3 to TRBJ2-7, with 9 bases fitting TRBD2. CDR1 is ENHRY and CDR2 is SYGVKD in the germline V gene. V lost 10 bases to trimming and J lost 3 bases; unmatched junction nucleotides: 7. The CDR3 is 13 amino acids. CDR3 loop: CATLLAGNYEQYF. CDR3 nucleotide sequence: TGTGCCACCCTACTAGCGGGCAACTACGAGCAGTACTTC.

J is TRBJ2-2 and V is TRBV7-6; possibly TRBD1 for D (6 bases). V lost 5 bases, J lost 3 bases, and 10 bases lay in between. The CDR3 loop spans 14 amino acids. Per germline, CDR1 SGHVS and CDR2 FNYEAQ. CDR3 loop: CASSRQGYTGELFF. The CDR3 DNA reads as TGTGCCAGCAGCCGCCAGGGGTACACCGGGGAGCTGTTTTTT.

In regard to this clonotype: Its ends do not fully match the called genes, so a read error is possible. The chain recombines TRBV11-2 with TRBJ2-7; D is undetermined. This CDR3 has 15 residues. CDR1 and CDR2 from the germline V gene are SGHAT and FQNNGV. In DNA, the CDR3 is TGTGCCAGCAACTTAGACCCAGGCCATATGTCCGGGCAGTACTTC. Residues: CASNLDPGHMSGQYF. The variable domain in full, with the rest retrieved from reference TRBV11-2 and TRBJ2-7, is EAGVAQSPRYKIIEKRQSVAFWCNPISGHATLYWYQQILGQGPKLLIQFQNNGVVDDSQLPKDRFSAERLKGVDSTLKIQPAKLEDSAVYLCASNLDPGHMSGQYFGPGTRLTVT.